This record covers a single TCR beta chain. Clones were sequenced by immunoSEQ multiplex PCR, and TCRdb holds only the in-frame ones, with some missing. Found here are around 400,000 clones, approximately 89% of them singletons; the top ten hold under 3%. Seattle's cohort entered during active infection and was followed longitudinally. V lost 2 bases, J lost 7 bases, and 8 bases lay in between. The CDR3 loop spans 12 amino acids. The data belong to a study of blood T cell repertoires in COVID-19. Study-level information: In each case, the material was cDNA or gDNA derived from T cells, B-cell-depleted T cells, or PBMCs.

This TCR derives from a woman aged 60 to 75 with COVID-19, enrolled during active disease. Sequenced material: peripheral blood. The chain combines TRBV12-3 or TRBV12-4 with TRBJ1-1, with D possibly being TRBD1 (5 bases). As DNA, the CDR3 is TGTGCCAGCAGTTTAAGGGGATTTGAAGCTTTCTTT. It yields the protein CASSLRGFEAFF.